These 20 T cell receptor beta chains were all obtained from the same sample, sequenced in a study of shared clonotypes between healthy human individuals (TCRdb year 2020). The library relied on the immunoSEQ multiplex PCR assay. TCRdb took this table from immuneACCESS and kept in-frame rearrangements with V and J called. Such tables lack part of the clones; where checked against another copy, unresolved V genes explain under half of the gap, and the rest is unexplained. This sample is represented by around 430,000 clones; roughly 77% of them were singletons. The ten largest clonotypes hold around 13% of the sample. Sequenced input: PBMCs. The source is a woman in her thirties or forties in good health. Some clones in this sample may be carry-over from other donors' samples.

The chain has TRBV7-9 and TRBJ2-2; D perhaps matches TRBD2 (7 bases). Germline lookup yields CDR1 SEHNR and CDR2 FQNEAQ (reference sequence). V lost 2 bases and J lost 0, with 13 bases in between. CDR3 length: 17 amino acids. As DNA, the CDR3 is TGTGCCAGCAGCTTAATTCGCGGGGGCCCGAACACCGGGGAGCTGTTTTTT. Protein sequence: CASSLIRGGPNTGELFF.

The CDR3 reads CASKTSPTSYEQYF. DNA of the CDR3: TGTGCCAGCAAGACTAGTCCGACTTCCTACGAGCAGTACTTC. The chain uses TRBV6-1 and TRBJ2-7; D perhaps matches TRBD2 (6 bases). Germline V gene sequence: CDR1 MNHNS, CDR2 SASEGT. This CDR3 contains 14 residues. Trimming pared 7 bases from V and 1 base from J, leaving 14 bases between.

This rearrangement joins TRBV6-1 to TRBJ2-4; TRBD1 agrees at 7 bases. Germline-derived CDR1 and CDR2 are MNHNS and SASEGT. V shed 4 bases, J shed 0 bases, and the junction held 3 bases outside the gene matches. The CDR3 sequence is 15 residues long. The DNA of the CDR3 is TGTGCCAGCAGTGGACAGGGAGTAGCCAAAAACATTCAGTACTTC. Translated, it gives CASSGQGVAKNIQYF.

The chain is built from TRBV15 and TRBJ2-5; possibly TRBD2 for D (9 bases). V was shortened by 7 bases and J by 4 bases, with 19 bases between the two germline ends. Germline assignment: CDR1 LNHNV and CDR2 YYDKDF (reference sequence). CDR3 length: 15 residues. The CDR3 region is CATNPGGGRGETQYF. CDR3 sequence (DNA): TGTGCCACCAACCCAGGGGGCGGGAGGGGAGAGACCCAGTACTTC. The full variable domain, rest sourced from reference TRBV15 and TRBJ2-5, is DAMVIQNPRYQVTQFGKPVTLSCSQTLNHNVMYWYQQKSSQAPKLLFHYYDKDFNNEADTPDNFQSRRPNTSFCFLDIRSPGLGDTAMYLCATNPGGGRGETQYFGPGTRLLVL.

The rearrangement links TRBV27 to TRBJ2-3; D gene unclear. V was pared by 7 bases and J by 0 bases, with 11 bases between. The length of the CDR3 is 14 residues. CDR1 and CDR2 (germline): MNHEY, SMNVEV (reference sequence). As DNA, the CDR3 is TGTGCCAGCACACACTGGGATAGCACAGATACGCAGTATTTT. Translating it yields CASTHWDSTDTQYF.

Only one count was recorded for this clone. J is TRBJ1-5 and V is TRBV5-4; 8 bases line up with TRBD1. CDR1 is SGHNT, CDR2 YYREEE, per germline (reference sequence). V was clipped by 1 base and J by 0 bases; unmatched bases: 3. The CDR3 runs to 16 residues. This chain's CDR3 is CASSLTGGNSNQPQHF. Written as DNA, the CDR3 is TGTGCCAGCAGCTTGACAGGGGGGAATAGCAATCAGCCCCAGCATTTT.

This chain joins TRBV9 and TRBJ2-5, with 8 bases matching TRBD2. V shed 3 bases, J shed 5 bases, and the junction held 9 bases outside the gene matches. This CDR3 contains 15 residues. Germline CDR1 reads SGDLS; CDR2 reads YYNGEE. The CDR3 region has the DNA TGTGCCAGCAGCGCGGGGGGGGCCGAGGTCGAGACCCAGTACTTC. This sequence encodes CASSAGGAEVETQYF.

This chain joins TRBV2 and TRBJ1-1; TRBD1 matches at 8 bases. Germline V gene sequence: CDR1 SNHLY, CDR2 FYNNEI. Losses at the gene ends were 6 bases for V and 1 base for J; bases not matched to a gene: 4. CDR3 length equals 14 residues. CDR3 protein: CASSQGQGNTEAFF. CDR3 DNA: TGTGCCAGCAGCCAAGGACAGGGGAACACTGAAGCTTTCTTT.

The chain combines TRBV28 with TRBJ2-7; 9 positions agree with TRBD2. CDR3 length: 15 amino acids. After removal of 5 bases from V and 3 bases from J, the junction contained 8 bases not matched to a gene. Germline V lookup: CDR1 MDHEN, CDR2 SYDVKM. The CDR3 spells CASSPRGLAGYEQYF. CDR3 nucleotides: TGTGCCAGCAGTCCCCGGGGACTAGCTGGCTACGAGCAGTACTTC.

The chain is built from TRBV27 and TRBJ2-7, with 11 nucleotides matching TRBD1. The CDR3 contains 15 residues. Germline CDR1 and CDR2: MNHEY and SMNVEV (reference sequence). Trimming took 7 bases from V and 3 from J; bases not matched to a gene: 8. CDR3: CASKSAGQGVYEQYF. The CDR3 nucleotides read TGTGCCAGCAAGTCTGCGGGACAGGGGGTCTACGAGCAGTACTTC.

CDR3 nucleotide sequence: TGTGCCAGCTCAAACGGGCTGGGGACGTTTAGTGGCAATCAGCCCCAGCATTTT. It specifies CASSNGLGTFSGNQPQHF. The chain joins TRBV18 to TRBJ1-5; perhaps TRBD1 as D (5 bases). This CDR3 has 18 residues. CDR1 is KGHSH, CDR2 LQKENI, per germline. V was cut by 5 bases and J by 2 bases, with 22 bases left in between.

This clone was observed a few times. V is TRBV10-3 and J is TRBJ1-1; D possibly corresponds to TRBD1 (5 bases). Germline lookup yields CDR1 ENHRY and CDR2 SYGVKD. V was pared by 6 bases and J by 3 bases, with 8 bases between. The CDR3 length is 12 residues. In DNA form, the CDR3 reads TGTGCCATCAGACAGGACGACACTGAAGCTTTCTTT. This sequence encodes CAIRQDDTEAFF.

On this clone itself: Other DNA sequences of this sample code for an identical CDR3. The V gene is TRBV5-1, the J gene TRBJ2-7; D gene uncertain. Trimming removed 0 bases from V and 4 bases from J, with 5 bases in between. The CDR3 has 12 residues. Germline V gene lookup returns CDR1 SGHRS and CDR2 YFSETQ. Written as DNA, the CDR3 is TGCGCCAGCAGCTTGGGCCTTTACGAGCAGTACTTC. This gives the protein CASSLGLYEQYF. The full variable domain, its missing parts supplied by reference TRBV5-1 and TRBJ2-7, is KAGVTQTPRYLIKTRGQQVTLSCSPISGHRSVSWYQQTPGQGLQFLFEYFSETQRNKGNFPGRFSGRQFSNSRSEMNVSTLELGDSALYLCASSLGLYEQYFGPGTRLTVT.

The chain carries TRBV7-9 and TRBJ1-2; D possibly corresponds to TRBD1 (6 bases). The CDR3 is 12 amino acids. CDR1 and CDR2 from the germline V gene are SEHNR and FQNEAQ (reference sequence). V was clipped by 6 bases and J by 8 bases, with 13 bases between them. CDR3 coding DNA: TGTGCCAGCAGTTTCCACACAGGGGGCTACACCTTC. Protein sequence: CASSFHTGGYTF.

The chain recombines TRBV7-9 with TRBJ2-7, with 8 bases identical to TRBD2. The length of the CDR3 is 19 residues. In germline, CDR1 is SEHNR, CDR2 FQNEAQ (reference sequence). Trimming at V came to 5 bases and at J to 2 bases, leaving 20 bases not matched to a gene. In nucleotides, the CDR3 is TGTGCCAGCAGCCTAGGCCCCTTGAGGCGGGAGGCCAGAACCTACGAGCAGTACTTC. Translating it yields CASSLGPLRREARTYEQYF. Combining the CDR3 with reference TRBV7-9 and TRBJ2-7 gives the whole variable domain DTGVSQNPRHKITKRGQNVTFRCDPISEHNRLYWYRQTLGQGPEFLTYFQNEAQLEKSRLLSDRFSAERPKGSFSTLEIQRTEQGDSAMYLCASSLGPLRREARTYEQYFGPGTRLTVT.

The V gene is TRBV7-8, the J gene TRBJ2-2; D may be TRBD1 or TRBD2 (7 bases each). CDR1 and CDR2 (germline): SGHVS, FQNEAQ. The length of the CDR3 is 15 residues. V shed 5 bases and J shed 2 bases, with 12 bases lying between them. The CDR3 sequence is CASSPGGVNTGELFF. The CDR3 nucleotides read TGTGCCAGCAGCCCAGGGGGGGTAAACACCGGGGAGCTGTTTTTT.

This clone showed up many times. The genes are TRBV11-3 and TRBJ2-7, with D unclear. Germline V gives CDR1 SGHNT, CDR2 YENEEA. V was trimmed by 3 bases and J by 1 base, leaving 13 bases between them. CDR3 length: 15 residues. CDR3 sequence (DNA): TGTGCCAGCAGCTTTGATACTACCCGATCCTACGAGCAGTACTTC. Translation: CASSFDTTRSYEQYF.

The rearrangement uses TRBV19 and TRBJ2-5; 9 nucleotides match TRBD2. CDR3 length: 14 residues. Looked up from germline, CDR1 is LNHDA and CDR2 is SQIVND (reference sequence). Unmatched junction bases numbered 6, after V lost 5 bases and J lost 5 bases. The CDR3 reads CASSGRTSDETQYF. Written as DNA, the CDR3 is TGTGCCAGTAGTGGCAGGACTAGCGATGAGACCCAGTACTTC.

V is TRBV7-9 and J is TRBJ2-7; 12 bases match TRBD2. V lost 0 bases and J lost 7; bases outside the gene matches: 13. The CDR3 has 18 residues. The germline V gene has CDR1 SEHNR and CDR2 FQNEAQ (reference sequence). CDR3 sequence: CASSLAPSGRAEAWEQYF. The DNA of the CDR3 is TGTGCCAGCAGCTTAGCGCCTAGCGGGAGGGCTGAGGCTTGGGAGCAGTACTTC.

This sequence joins TRBV11-2 and TRBJ1-5; TRBD1 might be the D (5 bases). V shed 5 bases and J shed 9 bases, with 14 bases lying between them. CDR3 length: 13 amino acids. The germline V gene has CDR1 SGHAT and CDR2 FQNNGV. In DNA form, the CDR3 reads TGTGCCAGCAGCGAAGCGGGGCAAGGGCCCCAGCATTTT. Encoded protein: CASSEAGQGPQHF.